Following are 8 T cell receptor beta chains from one sample sequenced in a study of Ad26.COV2.S vaccination and SARS-CoV-2 variants. Using immunoSEQ multiplex PCR, the repertoire was profiled, and TCRdb retains in-frame clones only, with some absent. This table has approximately 400,000 clones, around 83% appearing once. Treatment reported: around 19 received Ad26.COV2.S at low or high dose, single or two shots; about 5 received placebo; per-sample allocation not given. Each sample was drawn 63 days after the first injection (of vaccine or placebo). The specimen comprised peripheral blood, sampled in a trial of Ad26.COV2.S vaccine versus placebo. These TCRs come from a person aged 18-60 years who received the Ad26.COV2.S COVID-19 vaccine or a placebo.

This clone was seen a few times. With a much larger clone just one base away, this may be a read error. This chain connects TRBV6-4 to TRBJ2-3; 10 positions agree with TRBD2. CDR1 and CDR2 from the germline V gene are MRHNA and SNTAGT. The CDR3 length is 15 residues. The V segment lost 5 bases and the J segment 2 bases; nucleotides outside the gene matches: 4. CDR3 sequence: CASSTGTSDTDTQYF. CDR3 DNA: TGTGCCAGCAGTACCGGGACTAGCGACACAGATACGCAGTATTTT.

The rearrangement uses TRBV24-1 and TRBJ2-2; D not resolved. The germline CDR1 and CDR2 sequences are KGHDR and SFDVKD. V lost 8 bases and J 6 bases, leaving 12 bases between the germline ends. This CDR3 has 13 residues. This chain's CDR3 is CATKGYSAGELFF. CDR3 bases: TGTGCCACCAAGGGCTATAGTGCCGGGGAGCTGTTTTTT.

This clone was observed a few times. The chain links TRBV5-1 to TRBJ1-2; no firm D call. Germline V gene data show CDR1 as SGHRS and CDR2 as YFSETQ. CDR3 size: 14 residues. Trimming cost V 1 base and J 8 bases, with 15 bases left between them. CDR3 protein: CASSLKNHLEGYTF. CDR3 nucleotides: TGCGCCAGCAGCTTGAAAAACCACTTGGAGGGCTACACCTTC. The whole variable domain, remainder taken from reference TRBV5-1 and TRBJ1-2, is KAGVTQTPRYLIKTRGQQVTLSCSPISGHRSVSWYQQTPGQGLQFLFEYFSETQRNKGNFPGRFSGRQFSNSRSEMNVSTLELGDSALYLCASSLKNHLEGYTFGSGTRLTVV.

The V call is TRBV19, the J call TRBJ1-6; D not resolved. The CDR3 covers 15 residues. The V gene's germline CDR1 is LNHDA and CDR2 SQIVND (reference sequence). Trimming shortened V by 6 bases and J by 1 base, and 10 bases separated the two germline ends. The CDR3 is CASSLGWSYNSPLHF. In DNA form, the CDR3 reads TGTGCCAGTAGCCTAGGGTGGTCCTATAATTCACCCCTCCACTTT.

The chain joins TRBV27 to TRBJ2-7; 9 nucleotides align to TRBD2. CDR3 length: 14 residues. Germline CDR1 MNHEY, CDR2 SMNVEV (reference sequence). V dropped 3 bases and J dropped 4; count of bases not matched to a gene: 4. The CDR3 DNA reads as TGTGCCAGCAGTTTTGGCGGGGGGGATTACGAGCAGTACTTC. Translating it yields CASSFGGGDYEQYF.

The V call is TRBV30, the J call TRBJ1-3; D not certain. Germline V lookup: CDR1 GTSNPN, CDR2 SVGIG (reference sequence). Trimming left V 7 bases short and J 0 bases short, with 19 bases between. The CDR3 contains 16 residues. CDR3 loop: CAYVRIGRSSGNTIYF. CDR3 DNA: TGTGCCTACGTCCGCATAGGCAGAAGCTCTGGAAACACCATATATTTT.

This chain uses TRBV18 with TRBJ2-7; TRBD1 might be the D (6 bases). Trimming removed 3 bases at V and 3 bases at J, with 9 bases between. Germline CDR1 reads KGHSH; CDR2 reads LQKENI. The CDR3 is 13 amino acids. The CDR3 sequence is CASSPLGGYEQYF. For the CDR3, the DNA is TGTGCCAGCTCACCGCTAGGGGGCTACGAGCAGTACTTC.

The chain links TRBV11-2 to TRBJ1-6; D uncertain. The CDR3 contains 15 residues. V was cut by 6 bases and J by 10 bases, with 19 bases left in between. Germline-derived CDR1 and CDR2 are SGHAT and FQNNGV. The CDR3 nucleotides read TGTGCCAGCAGACCAGAGGGTATCACAAACTCACCCCTCCACTTT. Its translation: CASRPEGITNSPLHF. Filled out from reference TRBV11-2 and TRBJ1-6, the complete variable domain reads EAGVAQSPRYKIIEKRQSVAFWCNPISGHATLYWYQQILGQGPKLLIQFQNNGVVDDSQLPKDRFSAERLKGVDSTLKIQPAKLEDSAVYLCASRPEGITNSPLHFGNGTRLTVT.